This T cell receptor beta chain stems from a study of T-cell memory formation after mild COVID-19. Background on the study: Largely donor-specific TCR clusters were found.

TCRdb used MiXCR to reprocess the 5' RACE reads, holding one entry per CDR3 protein. Altogether roughly 300,000 distinct CDR3 sequences are present, under 20% being singletons, with the ten largest covering roughly 25%. To note about this clonotype: The antigen is not known.

Findings of the study overall: The study found balanced CD4/CD8 in clones contracting day 15 to 85 and a CD4+ lean in later expanders.

This clonotype was sampled from a man younger than 35 who had mild COVID-19 (a few samples of this study predate the infection). Cell type and time point are not known. Sequenced material: PBMCs or a T cell subset sorted from them (not recorded which).

As DNA, the CDR3 is TGTGCCAGCAGCTCCGGGACAGGGGGAATTGGAGTGTTAGGCTACACCTTC. It translates to CASSSGTGGIGVLGYTF. The V call is TRBV7-6, the J call TRBJ1-2; 11 nucleotides align to TRBD1. The CDR3 sequence is 17 residues long. CDR1 and CDR2 from the germline V gene are SGHVS and FNYEAQ. The ends lost 4 bases at V and 8 bases at J; junction bases unmatched: 15.